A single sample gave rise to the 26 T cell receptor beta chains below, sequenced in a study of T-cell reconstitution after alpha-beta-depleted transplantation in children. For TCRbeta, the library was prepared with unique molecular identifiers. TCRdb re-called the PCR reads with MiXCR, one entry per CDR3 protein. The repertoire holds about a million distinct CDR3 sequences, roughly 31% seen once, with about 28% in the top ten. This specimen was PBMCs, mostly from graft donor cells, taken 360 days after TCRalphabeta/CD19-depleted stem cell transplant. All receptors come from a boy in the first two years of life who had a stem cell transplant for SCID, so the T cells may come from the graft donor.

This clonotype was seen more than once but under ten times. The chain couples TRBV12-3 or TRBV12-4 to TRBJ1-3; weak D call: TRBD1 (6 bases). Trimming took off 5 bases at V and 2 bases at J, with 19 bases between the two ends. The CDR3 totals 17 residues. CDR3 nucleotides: TGTGCCAGCAGTACCTGGAGGGGGGGACTAACTGGAAACACCATATATTTT. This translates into CASSTWRGGLTGNTIYF.

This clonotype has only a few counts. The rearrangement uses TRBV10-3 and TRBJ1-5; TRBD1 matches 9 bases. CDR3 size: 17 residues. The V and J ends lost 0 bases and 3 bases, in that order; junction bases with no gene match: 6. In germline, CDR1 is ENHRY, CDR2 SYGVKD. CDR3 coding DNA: TGTGCCATCAGTGAGTCCAGAGGGACAGGGCACAATCAGCCCCAGCATTTT. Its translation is CAISESRGTGHNQPQHF.

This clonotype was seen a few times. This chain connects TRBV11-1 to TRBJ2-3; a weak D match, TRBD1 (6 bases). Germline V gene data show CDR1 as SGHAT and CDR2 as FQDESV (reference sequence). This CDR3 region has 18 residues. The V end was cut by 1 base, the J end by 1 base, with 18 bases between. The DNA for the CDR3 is TGTGCCAGCAGCTTAGTCACCACCCGGGACACGGGCACAGATACGCAGTATTTT. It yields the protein CASSLVTTRDTGTDTQYF.

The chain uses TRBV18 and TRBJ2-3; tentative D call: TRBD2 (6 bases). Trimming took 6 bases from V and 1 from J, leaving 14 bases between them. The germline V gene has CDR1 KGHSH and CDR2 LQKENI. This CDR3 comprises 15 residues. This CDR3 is CASSSGTLRTDTQYF. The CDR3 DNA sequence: TGTGCCAGCTCCTCCGGGACTCTCCGCACAGATACGCAGTATTTT. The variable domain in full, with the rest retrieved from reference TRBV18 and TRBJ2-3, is NAGVMQNPRHLVRRRGQEARLRCSPMKGHSHVYWYRQLPEEGLKFMVYLQKENIIDESGMPKERFSAEFPKEGPSILRIQQVVRGDSAAYFCASSSGTLRTDTQYFGPGTRLTVL.

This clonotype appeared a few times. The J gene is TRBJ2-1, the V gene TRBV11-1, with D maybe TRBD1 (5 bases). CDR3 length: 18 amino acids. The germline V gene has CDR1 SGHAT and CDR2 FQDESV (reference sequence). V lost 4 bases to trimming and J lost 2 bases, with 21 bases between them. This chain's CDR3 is CASSSTRVGLPAYNEQFF. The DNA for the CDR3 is TGTGCCAGCAGCTCAACCCGAGTGGGGCTTCCAGCCTACAATGAGCAGTTCTTC.

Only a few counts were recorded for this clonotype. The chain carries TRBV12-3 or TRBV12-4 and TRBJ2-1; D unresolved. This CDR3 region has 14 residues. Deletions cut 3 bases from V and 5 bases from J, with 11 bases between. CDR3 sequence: CASSFLPVDNEQFF. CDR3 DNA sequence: TGTGCCAGCAGTTTTCTACCCGTAGACAATGAGCAGTTCTTC.

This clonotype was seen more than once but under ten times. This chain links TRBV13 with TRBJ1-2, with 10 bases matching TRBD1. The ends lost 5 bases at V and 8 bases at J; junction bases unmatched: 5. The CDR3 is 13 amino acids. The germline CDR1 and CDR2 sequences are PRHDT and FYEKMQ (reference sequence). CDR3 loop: CASSPGTGVGYTF. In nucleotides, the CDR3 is TGTGCCAGCAGCCCAGGGACAGGGGTAGGCTACACCTTC.

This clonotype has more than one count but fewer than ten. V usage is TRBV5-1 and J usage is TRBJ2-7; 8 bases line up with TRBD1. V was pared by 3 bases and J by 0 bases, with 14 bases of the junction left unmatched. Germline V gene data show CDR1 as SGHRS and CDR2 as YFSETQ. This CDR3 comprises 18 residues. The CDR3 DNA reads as TGCGCCAGCAGCTCTCTAGTAGGCGGGACAGGAAACTCCTACGAGCAGTACTTC. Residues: CASSSLVGGTGNSYEQYF.

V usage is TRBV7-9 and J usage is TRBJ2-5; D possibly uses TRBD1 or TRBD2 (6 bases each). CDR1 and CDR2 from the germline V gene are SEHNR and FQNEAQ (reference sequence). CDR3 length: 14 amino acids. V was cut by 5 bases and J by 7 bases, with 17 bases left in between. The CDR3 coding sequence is TGTGCCAGCAGCCCAGACAGGATAGCGGTGACCCAGTACTTC. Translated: CASSPDRIAVTQYF.

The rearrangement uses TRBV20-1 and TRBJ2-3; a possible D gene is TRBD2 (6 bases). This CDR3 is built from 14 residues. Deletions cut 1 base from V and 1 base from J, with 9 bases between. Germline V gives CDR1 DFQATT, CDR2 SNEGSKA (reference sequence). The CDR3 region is CSARASDGTDTQYF. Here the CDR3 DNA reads TGCAGTGCTAGAGCTAGCGACGGCACAGATACGCAGTATTTT.

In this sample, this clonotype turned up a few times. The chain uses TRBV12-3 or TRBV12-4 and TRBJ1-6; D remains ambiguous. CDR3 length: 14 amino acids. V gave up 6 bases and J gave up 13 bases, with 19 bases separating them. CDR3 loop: CASRKRVPGWPLHF. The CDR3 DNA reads TGTGCCAGCAGAAAGAGGGTCCCCGGATGGCCCCTCCACTTT.

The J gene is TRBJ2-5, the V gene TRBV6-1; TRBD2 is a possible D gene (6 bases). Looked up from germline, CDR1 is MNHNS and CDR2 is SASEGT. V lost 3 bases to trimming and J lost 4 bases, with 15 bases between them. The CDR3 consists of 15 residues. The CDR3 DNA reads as TGTGCCAGCAGTGACCAAGGGACTTTCTCAGAGACCCAGTACTTC. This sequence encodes CASSDQGTFSETQYF.

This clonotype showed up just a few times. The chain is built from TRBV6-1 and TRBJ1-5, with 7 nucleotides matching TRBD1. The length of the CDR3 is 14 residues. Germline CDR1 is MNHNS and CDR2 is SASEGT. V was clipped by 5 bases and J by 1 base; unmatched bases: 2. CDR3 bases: TGTGCCAGCAGTCGGGGACAGAGCAATCAGCCCCAGCATTTT. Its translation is CASSRGQSNQPQHF.

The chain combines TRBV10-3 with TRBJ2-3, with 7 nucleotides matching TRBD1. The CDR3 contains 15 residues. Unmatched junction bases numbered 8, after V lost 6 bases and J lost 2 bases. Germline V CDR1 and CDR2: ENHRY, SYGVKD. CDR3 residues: CAISPLDRITDTQYF. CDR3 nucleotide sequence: TGTGCCATCAGCCCACTGGACAGGATCACAGATACGCAGTATTTT.

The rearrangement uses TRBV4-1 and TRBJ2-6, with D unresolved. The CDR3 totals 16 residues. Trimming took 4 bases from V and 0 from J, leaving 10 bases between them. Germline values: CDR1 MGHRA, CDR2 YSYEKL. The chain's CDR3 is CASSPGAYSGANVLTF. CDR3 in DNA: TGCGCCAGCAGCCCCGGCGCCTACTCTGGGGCCAACGTCCTGACTTTC.

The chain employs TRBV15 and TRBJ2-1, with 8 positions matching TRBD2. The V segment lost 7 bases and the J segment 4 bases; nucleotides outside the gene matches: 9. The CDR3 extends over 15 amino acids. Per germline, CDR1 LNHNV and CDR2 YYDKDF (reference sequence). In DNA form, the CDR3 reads TGTGCCACCACAGGGGAGCGGGGGCCTTACAATGAGCAGTTCTTC. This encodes CATTGERGPYNEQFF.

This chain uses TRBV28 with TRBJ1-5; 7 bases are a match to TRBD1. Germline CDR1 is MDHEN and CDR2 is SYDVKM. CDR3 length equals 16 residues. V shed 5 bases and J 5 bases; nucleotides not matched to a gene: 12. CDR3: CASSPSLSRGDQPQHF. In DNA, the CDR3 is TGTGCCAGCAGTCCCTCACTCTCCAGGGGGGATCAGCCCCAGCATTTT.

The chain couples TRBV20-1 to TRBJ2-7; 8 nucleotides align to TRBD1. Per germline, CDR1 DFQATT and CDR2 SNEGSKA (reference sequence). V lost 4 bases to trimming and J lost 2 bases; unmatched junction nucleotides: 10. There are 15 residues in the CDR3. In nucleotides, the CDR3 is TGCAGTGCTATCGGTGCCGGGACAGGCCCCTACGAGCAGTACTTC. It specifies CSAIGAGTGPYEQYF.

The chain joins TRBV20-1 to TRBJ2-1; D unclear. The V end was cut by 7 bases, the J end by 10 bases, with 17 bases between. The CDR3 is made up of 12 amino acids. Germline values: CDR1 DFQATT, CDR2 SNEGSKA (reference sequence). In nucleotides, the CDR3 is TGCAGTGTATGCCCCGCCCCCGGCGAGCAGTTCTTC. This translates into CSVCPAPGEQFF.

The CDR3 spells CASRAPGGADTQYF. Here the CDR3 DNA reads TGCGCCAGCAGAGCCCCGGGAGGCGCAGATACGCAGTATTTT. This chain connects TRBV5-1 to TRBJ2-3; 7 bases align to TRBD2. CDR1 is SGHRS, CDR2 YFSETQ, per germline. V was pared by 5 bases and J by 4 bases, with 7 bases of the junction left unmatched. The CDR3 consists of 14 residues.

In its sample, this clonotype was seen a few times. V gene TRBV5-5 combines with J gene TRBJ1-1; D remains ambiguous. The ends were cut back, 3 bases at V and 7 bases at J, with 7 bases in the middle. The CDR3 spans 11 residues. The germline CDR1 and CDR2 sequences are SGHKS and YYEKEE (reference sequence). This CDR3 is CASSSEIEAFF. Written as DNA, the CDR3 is TGTGCCAGCAGCTCGGAGATTGAAGCTTTCTTT.

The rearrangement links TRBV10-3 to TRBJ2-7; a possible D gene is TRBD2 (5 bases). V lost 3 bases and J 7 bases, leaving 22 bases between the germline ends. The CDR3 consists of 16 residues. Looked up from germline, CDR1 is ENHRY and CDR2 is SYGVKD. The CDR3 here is CAISDLGRHTTREQYF. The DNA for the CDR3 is TGTGCCATCAGTGACCTTGGGAGACATACTACTCGAGAGCAGTACTTC.

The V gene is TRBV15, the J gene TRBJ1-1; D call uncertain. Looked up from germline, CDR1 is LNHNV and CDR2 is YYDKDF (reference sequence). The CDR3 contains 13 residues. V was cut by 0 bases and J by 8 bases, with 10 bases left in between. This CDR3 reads CATSRDYHSEAFF. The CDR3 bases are TGTGCCACCAGCAGAGATTACCACAGCGAAGCTTTCTTT.

CDR3 nucleotides: TGTGCCATCAGCCCCCGGGACAGGGACGGTGGCTACACCTTC. Translation: CAISPRDRDGGYTF. The chain recombines TRBV10-3 with TRBJ1-2, with 9 bases aligning to TRBD1. The CDR3 extends over 14 amino acids. In germline, CDR1 is ENHRY, CDR2 SYGVKD. V shed 6 bases and J 7 bases; nucleotides not matched to a gene: 9.

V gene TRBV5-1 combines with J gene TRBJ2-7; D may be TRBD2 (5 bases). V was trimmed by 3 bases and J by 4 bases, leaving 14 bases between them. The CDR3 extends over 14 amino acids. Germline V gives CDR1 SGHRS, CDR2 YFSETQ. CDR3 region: CASSYREKKYEQYF. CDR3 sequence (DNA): TGCGCCAGCAGCTACCGGGAAAAAAAGTACGAGCAGTACTTC.

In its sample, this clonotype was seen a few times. This CDR3 is CASRVRTTNTGELFF. CDR3 sequence (DNA): TGTGCCAGCAGAGTTCGGACAACGAACACCGGGGAGCTGTTTTTT. The genes are TRBV6-1 and TRBJ2-2, with D possibly being TRBD1 (5 bases). Trimming removed 6 bases at V and 0 bases at J, with 11 bases between. CDR3 length: 15 residues. Germline CDR1 and CDR2: MNHNS and SASEGT.